One and the same sample provided the 9 T cell receptor beta chains below, sequenced in a study of cytomegalovirus exposure and HLA in healthy donors. PCR involved 60 Vbeta and 13 Jbeta primers. Some clones are missing from TCRdb's copy, which holds only in-frame ones; the method was immunoSEQ multiplex PCR. The sample has around 150,000 clones; under 80% are singletons. Sequenced material: PBMCs. The receptors come from a female donor in good health and CMV-seronegative.

The chain employs TRBV19 and TRBJ1-4; a possible D gene is TRBD1 (6 bases). This CDR3 has 16 amino acids. Germline V gene data show CDR1 as LNHDA and CDR2 as SQIVND (reference sequence). Trimming stripped 5 bases from V and 1 base from J, with 14 bases between. In nucleotides, the CDR3 is TGTGCCAGTAGTGCCGATGGACAGCGAACTAATGAAAAACTGTTTTTT. This translates into CASSADGQRTNEKLFF.

This sequence joins TRBV5-4 and TRBJ2-7; 13 bases line up with TRBD2. CDR1 and CDR2 (germline): SGHNT, YYREEE (reference sequence). The CDR3 runs to 16 residues. The V segment lost 5 bases and the J segment 1 base; nucleotides outside the gene matches: 6. DNA for the CDR3: TGTGCCAGCAGTCAGCAACTAGCGGGAGGGTCCTACGAGCAGTACTTC. It is translated as CASSQQLAGGSYEQYF.

The V and J genes are TRBV7-2 and TRBJ2-7; D unclear. Germline-derived CDR1 and CDR2 are SGHTA and FQGNSA. The ends were cut back, 1 base at V and 3 bases at J, with 10 bases in the middle. This CDR3 comprises 14 residues. In nucleotides, the CDR3 is TGTGCCAGCAGCTTAGGATGGAGCGACTACGAGCAGTACTTC. Translated, it gives CASSLGWSDYEQYF.

As concerns this clone: One junction end does not reproduce the germline sequence, and a read error may be involved. V and J are TRBV7-9 and TRBJ2-7; tentative D call: TRBD2 (7 bases). Germline V gives CDR1 SEHNR, CDR2 FQNEAQ (reference sequence). The CDR3 is made up of 12 amino acids. The CDR3 DNA reads as TGTGCCAGCAGCTCGGGGGAGGGGGAGCCGTACTTC. Protein sequence: CASSSGEGEPYF.

This clone has only one observation. This sequence joins TRBV5-1 and TRBJ1-1; possible D gene TRBD1, 5 bases. Trimming removed 5 bases at V and 3 bases at J, with 11 bases between. This CDR3 is 13 amino acids long. The V gene's germline CDR1 is SGHRS and CDR2 YFSETQ. CDR3 nucleotide sequence: TGCGCCAGCAGGTACGGAGGGGACACTGAAGCTTTCTTT. It is translated as CASRYGGDTEAFF. The full variable domain, in which reference TRBV5-1 and TRBJ1-1 provide the parts outside the CDR3, is KAGVTQTPRYLIKTRGQQVTLSCSPISGHRSVSWYQQTPGQGLQFLFEYFSETQRNKGNFPGRFSGRQFSNSRSEMNVSTLELGDSALYLCASRYGGDTEAFFGQGTRLTVV.

In this sample, this clone turned up a few times. This rearrangement joins TRBV27 to TRBJ1-4; D is perhaps TRBD1 (6 bases). Germline V gene sequence: CDR1 MNHEY, CDR2 SMNVEV (reference sequence). The CDR3 spans 16 residues. Deletions cut 7 bases from V and 4 bases from J, with 19 bases between. Written as DNA, the CDR3 is TGTGCCAGCAATCTCCTGCCCGGACAGCGTAATGAAAAACTGTTTTTT. It is translated as CASNLLPGQRNEKLFF.

A single count supports this clone. This rearrangement joins TRBV11-2 to TRBJ2-5; a possible D gene is TRBD2 (5 bases). The CDR3 sequence is 14 residues long. Germline values: CDR1 SGHAT, CDR2 FQNNGV. V gave up 0 bases and J gave up 3 bases, with 8 bases separating them. In nucleotides, the CDR3 is TGTGCCAGCAGCTTAGAGGTCGGGGAAGAGACCCAGTACTTC. As protein: CASSLEVGEETQYF.

The chain links TRBV2 to TRBJ1-1; 10 nucleotides align to TRBD1. The CDR3 is 16 residues long. Germline CDR1 SNHLY, CDR2 FYNNEI. V lost 5 bases to trimming and J lost 3 bases; unmatched junction nucleotides: 9. For the CDR3, the DNA is TGTGCCAGCAGTAGAGCCCGGACAGGGGGAGACACTGAAGCTTTCTTT. Encoded protein: CASSRARTGGDTEAFF. Variable domain in full (rest from reference TRBV2 and TRBJ1-1): EPEVTQTPSHQVTQMGQEVILRCVPISNHLYFYWYRQILGQKVEFLVSFYNNEISEKSEIFDDQFSVERPDGSNFTLKIRSTKLEDSAMYFCASSRARTGGDTEAFFGQGTRLTVV.

The chain carries TRBV19 and TRBJ1-2; 8 bases are shared with TRBD1. This CDR3 spans 14 amino acids. Germline CDR1 LNHDA, CDR2 SQIVND (reference sequence). J was trimmed by 2 bases and V by 7 bases; bases with no gene match: 6. The CDR3 region has the DNA TGTGCCAGTACCAGGGGGCAGGAGAACTATGGCTACACCTTC. This gives the protein CASTRGQENYGYTF.